This T cell receptor beta chain was documented in a study of T cells in Graves' hyperthyroidism and ophthalmopathy. Study results and limitations: The model foresaw ophthalmopathy a median around 6.4 months prior to onset. The blood repertoire included most of the expanded thyroid clonotypes above 0.001.

The CDR3 covers 14 residues. With 5 bases removed from V and 5 bases from J, the gap between germline ends came to 15 bases. CDR1 and CDR2 from the germline V gene are MDHEN and SYDVKM. In the case of this clonotype: The target antigen is unknown.

It was RNA transcripts that yielded the amplified TCR beta CDR3 regions. HTBI primers were the set used in a first-round RT-PCR of the TCR CDR3. TCRdb independently ran MiXCR on the multiplex PCR reads; one entry per CDR3 protein. Among around 270,000 distinct CDR3 sequences listed, roughly a fifth were seen once. The material sequenced was blood. This TCR was sampled from a man aged 50 to 59 with Graves' ophthalmopathy. The chain employs TRBV28 and TRBJ2-5; maybe TRBD2 (6 bases). CDR3 residues: CASSTPGGVETQYF. The CDR3 coding sequence is TGTGCCAGCAGTACCCCGGGCGGGGTCGAGACCCAGTACTTC.